These T cell receptor beta chains were read from a single sample in a study of regulatory T cells in long-lasting Graves disease. TCRdb re-called the multiplex PCR reads through MiXCR, storing one row per CDR3 protein. The repertoire consists of 300,000 to 500,000 distinct CDR3 sequences, with under 25% occurring once and the leading ten covering about 20%. The sample here was peripheral blood mononuclear cells (PBMCs), taken when the disease was refractory, from a patient treated with antithyroid drugs. These receptors were obtained from a female donor with Graves disease. The conserved cysteine and the conserved F or W are not part of the CDR3 here. The D gene is left open where the match is weak.

j_gene,d_gene,len,v_gene,CDR3aa
TRBJ1-5,-,13,TRBV20-1,SARASWSSDQPQH
TRBJ2-2,-,12,TRBV20-1,SAPRMEGTGELF
TRBJ1-2,-,12,TRBV7-9,ASSDPGQLYGYT
TRBJ2-5,-,14,TRBV6-1,ASSEFPDYLLETQY
TRBJ1-2,-,12,TRBV12-5,ASGLSRGAGRYT
TRBJ1-5,-,11,TRBV20-1,SARAGSNQPQH
TRBJ1-5,-,12,TRBV28,ASSLPGVNQPQH
TRBJ2-7,TRBD1,13,TRBV28,ASSPAGTGDSVQY
TRBJ2-7,TRBD1,12,TRBV20-1,SASLDRVLAEQY
TRBJ2-7,-,10,TRBV29-1,SVAVPTYEQY
TRBJ2-7,TRBD1,13,TRBV6-8,ASASGQQYSYEQY
TRBJ2-2,TRBD2,15,TRBV4-3,ASSQEREGANTGELF
TRBJ2-5,-,12,TRBV12-3/TRBV12-4,ASSPVLVQETQY
TRBJ2-3,-,11,TRBV11-2,ASSFGYTDTQY